Below are 7 T cell receptor beta chains sequenced from a single sample in a study of control samples from healthy donors and cancer patients. Assay used: immunoSEQ multiplex PCR; TCRdb lists only in-frame clones, some missing. The sample carries roughly 92,000 clones, about 89% recorded once. Material for sequencing was blood. Receptors originate from a woman aged 55-69 years in good health.

The CDR3 is CASSPPGQGDEKLFF. The DNA of the CDR3 is TGTGCCAGCAGTCCACCGGGACAGGGGGATGAAAAACTGTTTTTT. V gene TRBV28 combines with J gene TRBJ1-4; 11 nucleotides agree with TRBD1. The junction had 5 bases not matched to a gene; V was cut back by 5 bases and J by 6 bases. CDR3 size: 15 residues. Germline CDR1 reads MDHEN; CDR2 reads SYDVKM.

The CDR3 here is CASRAGQGSYEQYF. CDR3 coding DNA: TGTGCCAGCAGGGCTGGACAGGGTAGCTACGAGCAGTACTTC. The gene calls are TRBV5-4 and TRBJ2-7; 8 bases line up with TRBD1. Trimming took 5 bases from V and 3 from J; bases not matched to a gene: 7. Germline CDR1 reads SGHNT; CDR2 reads YYREEE (reference sequence). This CDR3 region has 14 residues.

V usage is TRBV10-2 and J usage is TRBJ2-1, with 7 bases matching TRBD2. The germline V gene encodes CDR1 WSHSY and CDR2 SAAADI. The CDR3 loop spans 14 amino acids. The J segment lost 10 bases and the V segment lost 0 bases, leaving 6 bases of the junction unmatched. CDR3 protein: CASSESGGLEEQFF. CDR3 in DNA: TGCGCCAGCAGTGAGTCGGGGGGGTTGGAAGAGCAGTTCTTC.

This chain joins TRBV6-5 and TRBJ1-3; D is unclear. The germline V gene has CDR1 MNHEY and CDR2 SVGAGI. Deletions cut 7 bases from V and 4 bases from J, with 11 bases between. The CDR3 has 13 residues. DNA for the CDR3: TGTGCCAGCATGGGCGGCTGGGGAAACACCATATATTTT. Encoded protein: CASMGGWGNTIYF.

This clone appeared once. CDR3 nucleotides: TGTGCCAGCAGAACGTCGTGGAGCTCTGGAAACACCATATATTTT. This encodes CASRTSWSSGNTIYF. V is TRBV6-5 and J is TRBJ1-3; D remains unclear. The CDR3 extends over 15 amino acids. The germline gives CDR1 MNHEY, CDR2 SVGAGI. V lost 6 bases and J lost 0, with 12 bases in between.

This clone showed up just once. J is TRBJ1-1 and V is TRBV6-1, with D uncertain. The V end lost 0 bases, the J end lost 11 bases, and 4 bases lay between the germline ends. The CDR3 has 10 residues. Germline values: CDR1 MNHNS, CDR2 SASEGT. The CDR3 DNA follows: TGTGCCAGCAGTGAAGCATCCGCTTTCTTT. Its protein is CASSEASAFF.

The gene calls are TRBV3-1 (or the pseudogene TRBV3-2) and TRBJ2-7, with TRBD1 identical over 9 bases. The V gene end was trimmed by 0 bases and the J gene end by 4 bases; junction bases not matched to a gene: 7. This CDR3 is 16 amino acids long. CDR1 is LGHDT, CDR2 YNNKEL, per germline (reference sequence). The CDR3: CASSQDGTGKGYEQYF. CDR3 in DNA: TGTGCCAGCAGCCAAGACGGGACAGGGAAGGGATACGAGCAGTACTTC.